Below are 13 T cell receptor beta chains sequenced from a single sample in a study of blood T cell repertoires in COVID-19 (dated by TCRdb to about 2020). Library creation used the immunoSEQ multiplex PCR assay. The table was pulled from immuneACCESS by TCRdb, which kept in-frame rearrangements only. Such tables lose some clones; where checked, under half of the loss comes from unresolved V genes, and the rest has no known cause. For this sample the table gives about 280,000 clones, of which roughly 86% were detected only once. The top ten clonotypes cover approximately 8.2% of the sample. Specimen: peripheral blood. These receptors were taken from a man in his forties with active or convalescent COVID-19.

This rearrangement joins TRBV2 to TRBJ1-5; D is unresolved. With 6 bases removed from V and 0 bases from J, the gap between germline ends came to 12 bases. CDR3 length: 15 amino acids. The V gene's germline CDR1 is SNHLY and CDR2 FYNNEI. The DNA for the CDR3 is TGTGCCAGCAGCCTCACAGATTATAGCAATCAGCCCCAGCATTTT. As protein: CASSLTDYSNQPQHF. Full variable domain (remainder filled in from reference TRBV2 and TRBJ1-5): EPEVTQTPSHQVTQMGQEVILRCVPISNHLYFYWYRQILGQKVEFLVSFYNNEISEKSEIFDDQFSVERPDGSNFTLKIRSTKLEDSAMYFCASSLTDYSNQPQHFGDGTRLSIL.

This chain links TRBV14 with TRBJ2-2, with D perhaps TRBD2 (5 bases). Germline CDR1 is SGHDN and CDR2 is FVKESK. This CDR3 is 13 amino acids long. V shed 6 bases and J shed 8 bases, with 13 bases lying between them. The CDR3 here is CASSSTRAGELFF. DNA for the CDR3: TGTGCCAGCAGTTCGACGAGGGCGGGGGAGCTGTTTTTT. Based on the CDR3 plus reference TRBV14 and TRBJ2-2, the full variable domain is EAGVTQFPSHSVIEKGQTVTLRCDPISGHDNLYWYRRVMGKEIKFLLHFVKESKQDESGMPNNRFLAERTGGTYSTLKVQPAELEDSGVYFCASSSTRAGELFFGEGSRLTVL.

This CDR3 reads CSVEEYNEQFF. In nucleotides, the CDR3 is TGCAGCGTTGAGGAGTACAATGAGCAGTTCTTC. V gene TRBV29-1 combines with J gene TRBJ2-1; no definite D call. CDR3 length: 11 residues. Trimming shortened V by 3 bases and J by 4 bases, and 4 bases separated the two germline ends. Germline-derived CDR1 and CDR2 are SQVTM and ANQGSEA.

The chain links TRBV11-2 to TRBJ1-2; D uncertain. With 1 base removed from V and 3 bases from J, the gap between germline ends came to 12 bases. The CDR3 covers 15 residues. Germline values: CDR1 SGHAT, CDR2 FQNNGV. CDR3 DNA: TGTGCCAGCAGCTTAGGCTCAGGCGGGCACTATGGCTACACCTTC. Translation: CASSLGSGGHYGYTF.

The J gene is TRBJ2-1, the V gene TRBV6-5, with TRBD1 matching 7 bases. The CDR3 loop spans 15 amino acids. CDR1 and CDR2 from the germline V gene are MNHEY and SVGAGI. With 5 bases clipped from V and 5 bases from J, the junction kept 9 bases outside the gene matches. The CDR3 loop is CASSPYRDSDNEQFF. In nucleotides, the CDR3 is TGTGCCAGCAGTCCCTACCGGGACAGTGACAATGAGCAGTTCTTC.

The rearrangement joins TRBV7-3 to TRBJ2-3, with D tentatively TRBD1 (7 bases). V lost 7 bases and J 3 bases, leaving 14 bases between the germline ends. Germline CDR1 SGHTA, CDR2 FQGTGA. This CDR3 region has 14 residues. The CDR3 sequence is CASKEGAGTDTQYF. The DNA of the CDR3 is TGTGCCAGCAAGGAGGGGGCGGGAACAGATACGCAGTATTTT.

The rearrangement links TRBV3-1 (or the pseudogene TRBV3-2) to TRBJ1-4; 7 bases fit TRBD1. There are 17 residues in the CDR3. Germline trimming cut 2 bases from V and 1 base from J; bases unmatched to any gene: 7. Germline V CDR1 and CDR2: LGHDT, YNNKEL (reference sequence). The CDR3 nucleotides read TGTGCCAGCAGCCAACTGAGGGGGCGCGTAACTAATGAAAAACTGTTTTTT. Amino acid sequence: CASSQLRGRVTNEKLFF.

The chain recombines TRBV19 with TRBJ1-2, with D perhaps TRBD1 (5 bases). CDR1 is LNHDA, CDR2 SQIVND, per germline (reference sequence). This CDR3 comprises 12 residues. The germline V and J ends were trimmed by 5 bases and 8 bases, with 12 bases remaining between them. The DNA of the CDR3 is TGTGCCAGTAGTCCCGCAGGGTTCGGCTACACCTTC. Protein: CASSPAGFGYTF.

The V and J genes are TRBV27 and TRBJ2-7; maybe TRBD1 (7 bases). This CDR3 is 15 amino acids long. Germline-derived CDR1 and CDR2 are MNHEY and SMNVEV (reference sequence). V lost 2 bases, J lost 7 bases, and 18 bases lay in between. CDR3 protein: CASSLGGGQRREQYF. CDR3 bases: TGTGCCAGCAGTTTAGGAGGGGGCCAACGTCGAGAGCAGTACTTC.

The chain employs TRBV3-1 (or the pseudogene TRBV3-2) and TRBJ2-7; 8 bases are shared with TRBD1. The CDR3 sequence is 18 residues long. Germline CDR1 LGHDT, CDR2 YNNKEL (reference sequence). V was clipped by 0 bases and J by 3 bases; unmatched bases: 13. The CDR3 DNA sequence: TGTGCCAGCAGCCAAGAACTTCCTGTCCCAGGGGGCAACTACGAGCAGTACTTC. This encodes CASSQELPVPGGNYEQYF.

This chain joins TRBV28 and TRBJ1-2; D gene unclear. The CDR3 runs 12 residues. Trimming took off 7 bases at V and 0 bases at J, with 6 bases between the two ends. The V gene's germline CDR1 is MDHEN and CDR2 SYDVKM. The CDR3 DNA reads TGTGCCAGCACAGTTACTAACTATGGCTACACCTTC. Protein: CASTVTNYGYTF.

V is TRBV4-1 and J is TRBJ2-2; D is ambiguous. V was clipped by 3 bases and J by 7 bases, with 6 bases between them. Germline V CDR1 and CDR2: MGHRA, YSYEKL. The CDR3 is 12 residues long. The chain's CDR3 is CASSHLGGELFF. Written as DNA, the CDR3 is TGCGCCAGCAGCCACCTAGGCGGGGAGCTGTTTTTT.

This rearrangement joins TRBV3-1 (or the pseudogene TRBV3-2) to TRBJ2-3, with unresolved D. Trimming pared 2 bases from V and 3 bases from J, leaving 6 bases between. This CDR3 spans 13 amino acids. In germline, CDR1 is LGHDT, CDR2 YNNKEL (reference sequence). CDR3 protein: CASSQLRTDTQYF. The CDR3 DNA reads TGTGCCAGCAGCCAACTCCGGACAGATACGCAGTATTTT.